These 25 T cell receptor beta chains were all obtained from the same sample, sequenced in a study of blood T cell repertoires in COVID-19. Produced via immunoSEQ multiplex PCR; TCRdb's table is partial and in-frame only. The top ten hold roughly 12% of the sample, which has fewer than 450,000 clones, approximately 88% seen once. The sequenced sample consisted of peripheral blood. The source of these receptors is a woman in her forties or fifties with COVID-19, enrolled during active disease.

This clone was recorded once. The genes are TRBV4-1 and TRBJ2-7; tentative D call: TRBD2 (6 bases). The V end lost 0 bases, the J end lost 3 bases, and 15 bases lay between the germline ends. Germline values: CDR1 MGHRA, CDR2 YSYEKL. The CDR3 has 16 residues. DNA of the CDR3: TGCGCCAGCAGCCAAGATCTGGCTAGCGTTAACTACGAGCAGTACTTC. Residues: CASSQDLASVNYEQYF.

The CDR3 is CASTFSGATGGEQYF. The DNA for the CDR3 is TGCGCCAGCACTTTTAGCGGGGCCACGGGTGGTGAGCAGTACTTC. This chain links TRBV5-1 with TRBJ2-7, with 8 nucleotides matching TRBD2. The CDR3 contains 15 residues. The germline V gene encodes CDR1 SGHRS and CDR2 YFSETQ. V was clipped by 6 bases and J by 7 bases; unmatched bases: 15. Filled out from reference TRBV5-1 and TRBJ2-7, the complete variable domain reads KAGVTQTPRYLIKTRGQQVTLSCSPISGHRSVSWYQQTPGQGLQFLFEYFSETQRNKGNFPGRFSGRQFSNSRSEMNVSTLELGDSALYLCASTFSGATGGEQYFGPGTRLTVT.

CDR3 bases: TGTGCCAGCAGTCGAAGCCTTGCGACAGAGAACACCGGGGAGCTGTTTTTT. Its protein is CASSRSLATENTGELFF. J is TRBJ2-2 and V is TRBV6-6; a possible D gene is TRBD1 (5 bases). Trimming removed 5 bases from V and 1 base from J, with 17 bases in between. Looked up from germline, CDR1 is MNHNY and CDR2 is SVGAGI (reference sequence). This CDR3 has 17 residues.

The genes are TRBV2 and TRBJ2-4; 13 bases agree with TRBD2. V lost 3 bases, J lost 0 bases, and 5 bases stayed unmatched. Germline assignment: CDR1 SNHLY and CDR2 FYNNEI. The CDR3 totals 18 residues. The CDR3 spells CASSDGLAGDLAKNIQYF. In DNA form, the CDR3 reads TGTGCCAGCAGTGACGGACTAGCGGGGGATCTAGCCAAAAACATTCAGTACTTC.

This chain uses TRBV5-6 with TRBJ2-2, with TRBD1 matching over 9 bases. Germline loops: CDR1 SGHDT, CDR2 YYEEEE. This CDR3 contains 17 residues. Trimming removed 2 bases from V and 1 base from J; junction bases left unmatched: 6. The CDR3: CASSFLQGALNTGELFF. CDR3 sequence (DNA): TGTGCCAGCAGCTTCCTACAGGGGGCTTTGAACACCGGGGAGCTGTTTTTT.

The V gene is TRBV3-1 (or the pseudogene TRBV3-2), the J gene TRBJ1-2; possible D gene TRBD1, 6 bases. Germline values: CDR1 LGHDT, CDR2 YNNKEL (reference sequence). V gave up 1 base and J gave up 7 bases, with 13 bases separating them. The CDR3 has 14 amino acids. CDR3: CASSQVAGAVGYTF. The CDR3 bases are TGTGCCAGCAGCCAAGTGGCAGGGGCTGTTGGCTACACCTTC.

The chain links TRBV2 to TRBJ2-3, with D tentatively TRBD1 (6 bases). The germline gives CDR1 SNHLY, CDR2 FYNNEI. V was cut by 4 bases and J by 6 bases, with 14 bases left in between. CDR3 length equals 14 residues. The CDR3 DNA is TGTGCCAGCAGTGGGGACATAGGTGGGGATACGCAGTATTTT. Translated: CASSGDIGGDTQYF.

The V and J genes are TRBV3-1 (or the pseudogene TRBV3-2) and TRBJ2-3; a possible D gene is TRBD2 (7 bases). Germline V gene sequence: CDR1 LGHDT, CDR2 YNNKEL (reference sequence). The CDR3 is 15 residues long. Trimming took 1 base from V and 6 from J, leaving 14 bases between them. Written as DNA, the CDR3 is TGTGCCAGCAGCCAAGGAGGGGGGGCCTATGATACGCAGTATTTT. This sequence encodes CASSQGGGAYDTQYF.

V gene TRBV27 combines with J gene TRBJ1-4; D unresolved. CDR1 is MNHEY, CDR2 SMNVEV, per germline (reference sequence). This CDR3 comprises 15 residues. Trimming stripped 3 bases from V and 0 bases from J, with 8 bases between. Here the CDR3 reads CASSFSGATNEKLFF. The CDR3 DNA is TGTGCCAGCAGTTTTAGCGGTGCAACTAATGAAAAACTGTTTTTT.

V is TRBV24-1 and J is TRBJ1-2; D unresolved. This CDR3 is built from 14 residues. V lost 1 base, J lost 2 bases, and 7 bases lay in between. Per germline, CDR1 KGHDR and CDR2 SFDVKD. The CDR3 DNA reads as TGTGCCACCAGTGATTTATATTTGAACTATGGCTACACCTTC. Its protein is CATSDLYLNYGYTF.

V gene TRBV11-2 combines with J gene TRBJ1-2; perhaps TRBD1 as D (5 bases). The V end was cut by 1 base, the J end by 4 bases, with 13 bases between. The CDR3 spans 15 residues. Germline loops: CDR1 SGHAT, CDR2 FQNNGV. CDR3 protein: CASSLGLRQRYGYTF. CDR3 DNA: TGTGCCAGCAGCTTAGGTCTTAGACAGCGCTATGGCTACACCTTC. Based on the CDR3 plus reference TRBV11-2 and TRBJ1-2, the full variable domain is EAGVAQSPRYKIIEKRQSVAFWCNPISGHATLYWYQQILGQGPKLLIQFQNNGVVDDSQLPKDRFSAERLKGVDSTLKIQPAKLEDSAVYLCASSLGLRQRYGYTFGSGTRLTVV.

The chain joins TRBV10-1 to TRBJ2-2; TRBD1 matches 9 bases. CDR1 is WNHNN and CDR2 is SYGVQD in the germline V gene (reference sequence). The length of the CDR3 is 15 residues. J lost 1 base, V lost 4 bases, and 1 base had no gene match. Here the CDR3 DNA reads TGCGCCAGCAGTGGGGGACAGGGGAACACCGGGGAGCTGTTTTTT. The encoded protein is CASSGGQGNTGELFF.

V is TRBV2 and J is TRBJ1-2; TRBD1 aligns across 8 bases. The CDR3 runs 13 residues. Unmatched junction bases numbered 6, after V lost 7 bases and J lost 5 bases. Germline lookup yields CDR1 SNHLY and CDR2 FYNNEI. In DNA form, the CDR3 reads TGTGCCAGCAATGTGGACAGGGCGTATGGCTACACCTTC. Amino acid sequence: CASNVDRAYGYTF.

This clone occurred many times. V is TRBV11-2 and J is TRBJ1-1; D call uncertain. Germline V CDR1 and CDR2: SGHAT, FQNNGV. The CDR3 has 12 amino acids. V shed 5 bases and J shed 2 bases, with 6 bases lying between them. Here the CDR3 DNA reads TGTGCCAGCAGCCGTACTAACACTGAAGCTTTCTTT. Its translation: CASSRTNTEAFF.

The chain is built from TRBV6-5 and TRBJ2-1; D ambiguous. V dropped 4 bases and J dropped 7 bases, with 11 bases sitting between them. The germline gives CDR1 MNHEY, CDR2 SVGAGI. The CDR3 totals 13 residues. The CDR3 loop reads CASSSIEENEQFF. The CDR3 DNA reads TGTGCCAGCAGTTCCATCGAGGAAAATGAGCAGTTCTTC.

The rearrangement uses TRBV14 and TRBJ1-2; TRBD1 might be the D (5 bases). Trimming removed 0 bases at V and 7 bases at J, with 15 bases between. The CDR3 has 15 residues. The V gene's germline CDR1 is SGHDN and CDR2 FVKESK. The CDR3 spells CASSQDRGGRAGYTF. DNA of the CDR3: TGTGCCAGCAGCCAAGATCGCGGGGGTCGGGCTGGCTACACCTTC.

This chain uses TRBV2 with TRBJ2-1; 8 bases line up with TRBD2. CDR1 is SNHLY and CDR2 is FYNNEI in the germline V gene. After removal of 7 bases from V and 8 bases from J, the junction contained 7 bases not matched to a gene. The CDR3 runs 13 residues. The CDR3: CASTLGLGDEQFF. The CDR3 DNA reads TGTGCCAGCACTTTGGGACTAGGGGATGAGCAGTTCTTC.

CDR3 DNA: TGTGCCAGCAGCTTGGGCAGCGGGGGCGCGACAGATACGCAGTATTTT. Protein product: CASSLGSGGATDTQYF. The rearrangement joins TRBV5-4 to TRBJ2-3, with 8 bases aligning to TRBD2. This CDR3 has 16 residues. The V segment lost 0 bases and the J segment 3 bases; nucleotides outside the gene matches: 6. Germline V gene lookup returns CDR1 SGHNT and CDR2 YYREEE (reference sequence).

The gene calls are TRBV29-1 and TRBJ2-7, with D tentatively TRBD1 (6 bases). This CDR3 is 12 amino acids long. The V gene's germline CDR1 is SQVTM and CDR2 ANQGSEA. V was pared by 7 bases and J by 4 bases, with 14 bases between. CDR3 coding DNA: TGCAGCGGTTGGGTGACAGGATACGAGCAGTACTTC. Its translation: CSGWVTGYEQYF.

This clone showed up just a few times. The chain carries TRBV5-5 and TRBJ1-6; no clear D gene. V lost 3 bases and J 12 bases, leaving 13 bases between the germline ends. The CDR3 sequence is 13 residues long. Looked up from germline, CDR1 is SGHKS and CDR2 is YYEKEE (reference sequence). The CDR3 bases are TGTGCCAGCAGCTACTCGCAGGCGAAACCCCTCCACTTT. Translation: CASSYSQAKPLHF.

This chain links TRBV27 with TRBJ2-7, with D perhaps matching TRBD1 (5 bases). The V end lost 6 bases, the J end lost 3 bases, and 15 bases lay between the germline ends. The CDR3 is made up of 14 amino acids. CDR1 MNHEY and CDR2 SMNVEV come from the germline V gene (reference sequence). Written as DNA, the CDR3 is TGTGCCAGCAGCACTCGAACAAGGGGCTACGAGCAGTACTTC. It encodes CASSTRTRGYEQYF.

This clone was picked up many times. The V call is TRBV28, the J call TRBJ2-7; no reliable D call. Trimming cost V 2 bases and J 3 bases, with 2 bases left between them. Germline V gene data show CDR1 as MDHEN and CDR2 as SYDVKM. CDR3 length: 11 residues. The CDR3 is CASSLLYEQYF. The CDR3 DNA is TGTGCCAGCAGTTTACTCTACGAGCAGTACTTC.

CDR3 loop: CASSLSSSYEQYF. The CDR3 bases are TGTGCCAGCAGTCTTAGCAGCTCCTACGAGCAGTACTTC. V and J are TRBV5-5 and TRBJ2-7; D is undetermined. The CDR3 covers 13 residues. Germline V gives CDR1 SGHKS, CDR2 YYEKEE (reference sequence). V was shortened by 5 bases and J by 0 bases, with 9 bases between the two germline ends.

The J gene is TRBJ1-6, the V gene TRBV6-5; D remains ambiguous. The CDR3 totals 13 residues. Germline CDR1 reads MNHEY; CDR2 reads SVGAGI. V gave up 7 bases and J gave up 9 bases, with 13 bases separating them. This CDR3 is CASKRQDSSPLHF. CDR3 in DNA: TGTGCCAGCAAGCGGCAGGATAGTTCACCCCTCCACTTT.

V gene TRBV18 combines with J gene TRBJ2-2; D call uncertain. Germline V lookup: CDR1 KGHSH, CDR2 LQKENI. This CDR3 is built from 13 residues. With 3 bases removed from V and 6 bases from J, the gap between germline ends came to 8 bases. This CDR3 is CASSPSAPGELFF. Here the CDR3 DNA reads TGTGCCAGCTCACCGTCTGCGCCCGGGGAGCTGTTTTTT.